One sample yielded the 15 T cell receptor beta chains listed below, sequenced in a study of long-term antiretroviral therapy in people with HIV (dated 2022 in TCRdb). The immunoSEQ hsTCRB v3.0 assay was used at survey level resolution to sequence the TRB variable region. Held by TCRdb, this immuneACCESS table contains in-frame sequences only and omits some clones. Under half of the omission traces to an unresolved V gene where checked; the cause of the rest is unknown. The sample profile shows tens of thousands of clones; around 93% of them were found once. The top ten clonotypes cover about 7.7% of the sample. The source was unsorted PBMCs, collected 4.4 years after starting antiretroviral therapy. These TCRs come from a woman in her 50s with HIV.

This clone is a singleton in its sample. The chain recombines TRBV6-5 with TRBJ1-5; the D is unclear. The CDR3 extends over 12 amino acids. Trimming took 5 bases from V and 5 from J, leaving 7 bases between them. Germline V gene data show CDR1 as MNHEY and CDR2 as SVGAGI. CDR3 nucleotide sequence: TGTGCCAGCAGTCCGTCAGATCAGCCCCAGCATTTT. Its translation is CASSPSDQPQHF.

The J gene is TRBJ2-1, the V gene TRBV7-2, with D perhaps TRBD2 (5 bases). The germline V and J ends were trimmed by 5 bases and 6 bases, with 14 bases remaining between them. The CDR3 is made up of 14 amino acids. Germline CDR1 is SGHTA and CDR2 is FQGNSA. The CDR3 DNA is TGTGCCAGCAGCCGCAGCGGACTCCTCAATGAGCAGTTCTTC. As protein: CASSRSGLLNEQFF.

This chain links TRBV9 with TRBJ1-6, with a weak D call TRBD1 (5 bases). The CDR3 length is 15 residues. Germline CDR1 is SGDLS and CDR2 is YYNGEE. Trimming left V 3 bases short and J 8 bases short, with 15 bases between. CDR3 in DNA: TGTGCCAGCAGCGCAACCCCGGGAGGGGATTCACCCCTCCACTTT. Amino acids: CASSATPGGDSPLHF.

Here the CDR3 DNA reads TGTGCCATCAGCCCAGGGGAGGGTCGGGGCAATCAGCCCCAGCATTTT. Its protein product is CAISPGEGRGNQPQHF. This chain joins TRBV10-3 and TRBJ1-5, with D possibly TRBD1 on 6 matching bases. Germline CDR1 is ENHRY and CDR2 is SYGVKD. CDR3 length: 16 amino acids. The germline V and J ends were trimmed by 6 bases and 2 bases, with 17 bases remaining between them.

The CDR3: CASSDLRENYGYTF. As DNA, the CDR3 is TGTGCCAGCAGTGATCTTAGGGAGAACTATGGCTACACCTTC. The chain joins TRBV2 to TRBJ1-2, with no clear D. With 3 bases removed from V and 2 bases from J, the gap between germline ends came to 10 bases. Germline V gene data show CDR1 as SNHLY and CDR2 as FYNNEI. The CDR3 runs 14 residues.

The CDR3 here is CASSMGGYEQYF. The DNA of the CDR3 is TGTGCCAGTAGTATGGGCGGCTACGAGCAGTACTTC. The V and J genes are TRBV19 and TRBJ2-7; the D is unclear. The CDR3 length is 12 residues. Germline V lookup: CDR1 LNHDA, CDR2 SQIVND (reference sequence). The V gene lost 3 bases and the J gene lost 3 bases, with 6 bases spanning the gap.

The chain recombines TRBV7-9 with TRBJ1-1; 10 bases agree with TRBD1. The germline V gene encodes CDR1 SEHNR and CDR2 FQNEAQ (reference sequence). The CDR3 spans 15 residues. V was clipped by 3 bases and J by 3 bases; unmatched bases: 4. CDR3 coding DNA: TGTGCCAGCAGCTTTCGCGGACAGGGGGACACTGAAGCTTTCTTT. Translated: CASSFRGQGDTEAFF.

This rearrangement joins TRBV29-1 to TRBJ2-1; 8 bases agree with TRBD2. The CDR3 has 18 amino acids. The germline V gene has CDR1 SQVTM and CDR2 ANQGSEA. The trim removed 0 bases at V and 5 bases at J, leaving 15 bases unmatched. CDR3 residues: CSVEDLLSGGSEDNEQFF. DNA for the CDR3: TGCAGCGTTGAAGATCTGCTCAGCGGGGGTAGCGAAGACAATGAGCAGTTCTTC.

The V call is TRBV5-1, the J call TRBJ1-4; the D is unclear. Germline-derived CDR1 and CDR2 are SGHRS and YFSETQ. The CDR3 is made up of 13 amino acids. Trimming removed 0 bases from V and 3 bases from J, with 3 bases in between. CDR3 DNA sequence: TGCGCCAGCAGCTTGGGTTCTAATGAAAAACTGTTTTTT. Translated: CASSLGSNEKLFF.

V and J are TRBV18 and TRBJ1-6; 10 nucleotides agree with TRBD1. Germline V CDR1 and CDR2: KGHSH, LQKENI. This CDR3 is built from 14 residues. Germline trimming cut 2 bases from V and 9 bases from J; bases unmatched to any gene: 1. The CDR3 nucleotides are TGTGCCAGCTCACCAGGGACAGGGGTTTCACCCCTCCACTTT. This encodes CASSPGTGVSPLHF.

The chain has TRBV5-8 and TRBJ1-2; D unresolved. The CDR3 spans 12 residues. Germline CDR1 is SGHTS and CDR2 is YDEGEE. The V and J ends lost 1 base and 7 bases respectively, with 8 bases between them. CDR3 DNA: TGTGCCAGCAGCTTGCTGGGCACTGGCTACACCTTC. It yields the protein CASSLLGTGYTF.

This clone was detected a few times. The chain combines TRBV6-1 with TRBJ1-2, with D perhaps TRBD1 (6 bases). The CDR3 loop spans 16 amino acids. Germline values: CDR1 MNHNS, CDR2 SASEGT. The V end was cut by 0 bases, the J end by 4 bases, with 15 bases between. In nucleotides, the CDR3 is TGTGCCAGCAGTGAAGCCTACAGGGCCCCCAGCTATGGCTACACCTTC. It codes for CASSEAYRAPSYGYTF.

The V and J genes are TRBV7-6 and TRBJ2-5; no reliable D call. CDR3 length equals 13 residues. Trimming stripped 1 base from V and 3 bases from J, with 6 bases between. Germline assignment: CDR1 SGHVS and CDR2 FNYEAQ. The CDR3, as DNA: TGTGCCAGCAGCTTAGGCGCTAAAGAGACCCAGTACTTC. Encoded protein: CASSLGAKETQYF.

This clone has more than one count but fewer than ten. The chain couples TRBV6-4 to TRBJ1-2; a possible D gene is TRBD1 (6 bases). CDR1 and CDR2 (germline): MRHNA, SNTAGT. V was cut by 6 bases and J by 5 bases, with 16 bases left in between. This CDR3 is 14 amino acids long. The CDR3 DNA reads as TGTGCCAGCAGCCCAAACCAGGGGCTGTATGGCTACACCTTC. Translating gives CASSPNQGLYGYTF.

The CDR3: CASSFYDGTGELFF. CDR3 sequence (DNA): TGTGCCAGCAGCTTTTATGACGGCACCGGGGAGCTGTTTTTT. V gene TRBV5-6 combines with J gene TRBJ2-2, with no clear D. The V gene's germline CDR1 is SGHDT and CDR2 YYEEEE. This CDR3 spans 14 amino acids. Trimming shortened V by 2 bases and J by 4 bases, and 9 bases separated the two germline ends.